The 12 T cell receptor beta chains listed next were all sequenced from one sample in a study of T cells in Graves' hyperthyroidism and ophthalmopathy. There were TCR beta CDR3 regions amplified from RNA transcripts. Primed by the HTBI set, a first-round RT-PCR was run on the TCR CDR3. TCRdb processed the multiplex PCR reads anew with MiXCR; each CDR3 protein has one entry. The sample comprises approximately 400,000 distinct CDR3 sequences, about 14% of which are singletons, and 25% to 30% rests with the top ten. The sample consisted of blood. These receptors all stem from a man aged 50-60 years with Graves' ophthalmopathy.

This clonotype was detected many times. The chain couples TRBV2 to TRBJ2-1; D is uncertain. Trimming removed 2 bases at V and 8 bases at J, with 13 bases between. Per germline, CDR1 SNHLY and CDR2 FYNNEI. The length of the CDR3 is 14 residues. The CDR3: CASSESGDKHEQFF. The CDR3 DNA is TGTGCCAGCAGTGAATCTGGGGATAAGCATGAGCAGTTCTTC.

This clonotype has a count of ten or more. The chain links TRBV6-2 or TRBV6-3 to TRBJ2-3; D unresolved. Looked up from germline, CDR1 is MNHEY and CDR2 is SVGEGT. The CDR3 is 17 amino acids. V was trimmed by 0 bases and J by 0 bases, leaving 13 bases between them. Here the CDR3 reads CASSYSRFRTSTDTQYF. CDR3 nucleotide sequence: TGTGCCAGCAGTTACTCGAGATTTCGAACTAGCACAGATACGCAGTATTTT.

This clonotype was counted between two and nine times. The CDR3 DNA sequence: TGTGCCAGCAGTTCGGGGACCTCTGGAAACACCATATATTTT. Translation gives CASSSGTSGNTIYF. The J gene is TRBJ1-3, the V gene TRBV6-5; D possibly corresponds to TRBD1 (5 bases). The V end was cut by 4 bases, the J end by 0 bases, with 7 bases between. Germline V gives CDR1 MNHEY, CDR2 SVGAGI. The CDR3 is 14 amino acids.

This clonotype was seen at least ten times. V is TRBV20-1 and J is TRBJ2-5, with D tentatively TRBD1 (6 bases). Trimming cost V 0 bases and J 6 bases, with 17 bases left between them. This CDR3 is 15 amino acids long. CDR1 and CDR2 (germline): DFQATT, SNEGSKA (reference sequence). CDR3 in amino acids: CSARDYLQGDQTQYF. As DNA, the CDR3 is TGCAGTGCTAGAGATTATTTACAGGGCGACCAGACCCAGTACTTC.

The gene calls are TRBV7-3 and TRBJ1-1, with TRBD1 as a possible D gene (6 bases). Germline loops: CDR1 SGHTA, CDR2 FQGTGA. This CDR3 is built from 16 residues. Trimming shortened V by 0 bases and J by 5 bases, and 16 bases separated the two germline ends. The CDR3 is CASSLTAGGRGTEAFF. CDR3 in DNA: TGTGCCAGCAGCTTAACCGCTGGGGGGAGGGGGACTGAAGCTTTCTTT.

This clonotype was observed at least ten times. The genes are TRBV20-1 and TRBJ2-3; D may correspond to TRBD1 or TRBD2 (5 bases each). The CDR3 has 14 residues. V was shortened by 3 bases and J by 0 bases, with 10 bases between the two germline ends. Germline assignment: CDR1 DFQATT and CDR2 SNEGSKA (reference sequence). In DNA form, the CDR3 reads TGCAGTGCTAGTGACGGGGCTAGCACAGATACGCAGTATTTT. Translated, it gives CSASDGASTDTQYF.

This clonotype was detected many times. This chain connects TRBV18 to TRBJ1-5; 7 bases line up with TRBD1. CDR3 size: 14 residues. The ends lost 8 bases at V and 6 bases at J; junction bases unmatched: 10. Looked up from germline, CDR1 is KGHSH and CDR2 is LQKENI. CDR3 sequence: CASRLQGFFQPQHF. CDR3 DNA sequence: TGTGCCAGCAGACTACAGGGGTTTTTTCAGCCCCAGCATTTT. The whole variable domain, remainder taken from reference TRBV18 and TRBJ1-5, is NAGVMQNPRHLVRRRGQEARLRCSPMKGHSHVYWYRQLPEEGLKFMVYLQKENIIDESGMPKERFSAEFPKEGPSILRIQQVVRGDSAAYFCASRLQGFFQPQHFGDGTRLSIL.

This clonotype was seen a handful of times. This chain uses TRBV24-1 with TRBJ1-2, with TRBD1 identical over 12 bases. The ends lost 2 bases at V and 3 bases at J; junction bases unmatched: 6. CDR1 and CDR2 from the germline V gene are KGHDR and SFDVKD. The CDR3 is 17 residues long. The CDR3 DNA reads as TGTGCCACCAGTGATTCCGGGACAGGGGGCTTGTACTATGGCTACACCTTC. Translation gives CATSDSGTGGLYYGYTF.

The J gene is TRBJ2-7, the V gene TRBV7-9; D possibly uses TRBD1 or TRBD2 (5 bases each). The CDR3 is 16 residues long. Germline CDR1 and CDR2: SEHNR and FQNEAQ (reference sequence). Trimming pared 1 base from V and 6 bases from J, leaving 19 bases between. CDR3 sequence reads: CASSLEGPQGGSEQYF. In DNA, the CDR3 is TGTGCCAGCAGCTTAGAGGGACCCCAGGGTGGGTCCGAGCAGTACTTC.

This clonotype was observed a few times. The chain joins TRBV5-1 to TRBJ2-1; 12 nucleotides match TRBD2. After removal of 4 bases from V and 8 bases from J, the junction contained 7 bases not matched to a gene. Germline values: CDR1 SGHRS, CDR2 YFSETQ. The CDR3 totals 15 residues. The CDR3 protein is CASSLTSGSSDEQFF. CDR3 DNA sequence: TGCGCCAGCAGCCTGACTAGCGGGAGTTCCGATGAGCAGTTCTTC. The full variable domain, in which reference TRBV5-1 and TRBJ2-1 provide the parts outside the CDR3, is KAGVTQTPRYLIKTRGQQVTLSCSPISGHRSVSWYQQTPGQGLQFLFEYFSETQRNKGNFPGRFSGRQFSNSRSEMNVSTLELGDSALYLCASSLTSGSSDEQFFGPGTRLTVL.

This clonotype came up a few times. V usage is TRBV20-1 and J usage is TRBJ1-1; maybe TRBD1 (6 bases). Trimming left V 2 bases short and J 11 bases short, with 24 bases between. The CDR3 has 15 residues. Germline V CDR1 and CDR2: DFQATT, SNEGSKA (reference sequence). The CDR3 coding sequence is TGCAGTGCTAGAATTCTTCTTGCAGGGGCTGATCGGGCTTTCTTT. Amino acid sequence: CSARILLAGADRAFF.

This clonotype was detected many times. The rearrangement uses TRBV27 and TRBJ2-7, with a possible D match to TRBD2 (6 bases). The CDR3 length is 13 residues. Trimming stripped 8 bases from V and 2 bases from J, with 13 bases between. Germline V gene lookup returns CDR1 MNHEY and CDR2 SMNVEV (reference sequence). CDR3 DNA sequence: TGTGCCAGCTCGATTGGGAGGACCTACGAGCAGTACTTC. Encoded protein: CASSIGRTYEQYF.